These T cell receptor beta chains were read from a single sample in a study of T cell responses to AZD1222 COVID-19 vaccine. Sequencing was performed with immunoSEQ multiplex PCR; in TCRdb, only in-frame clones are kept and a portion is missing. The sample yields approximately 150,000 clones, about 91% seen once. Sequenced material: peripheral blood, taken 28 days after the second AZD1222 dose. The receptors originated from an adult who received the AZD1222 COVID-19 vaccine. CDR3s include the opening cysteine and the closing phenylalanine or tryptophan. A D gene is named only where the DNA matches it firmly. For some rows the clone size is stated as once, few or many, or as a class when expanded; others skip it.

DNA: TGTGCCAGCAGCTTGGCGACGGGAGGAAGACTCAGCTCCTACAATGAGCAGTTCTTC; CDR3: CASSLATGGRLSSYNEQFF; J: TRBJ2-1; V: TRBV5-8; D: TRBD2; size: few
DNA: TGCAGCGTTGATCTTCTCAGGGAGGGGTATAGCACAGATACGCAGTATTTT; CDR3: CSVDLLREGYSTDTQYF; J: TRBJ2-3; V: TRBV29-1; D: TRBD2; size: -
DNA: TGCGCCAGCAGCTCAGCCCCTTTTGAAAATTCACCCCTCCACTTT; CDR3: CASSSAPFENSPLHF; J: TRBJ1-6; V: TRBV4-1; D: -; size: -
DNA: TGTGCCAGTAGTCTCCATCGGACAGGGGTTGGCTACACCTTC; CDR3: CASSLHRTGVGYTF; J: TRBJ1-2; V: TRBV19; D: TRBD1; size: -
DNA: TGTGCCAGCAGTGAACGGGGGGCCGACATTCAGTACTTC; CDR3: CASSERGADIQYF; J: TRBJ2-4; V: TRBV6-1; D: -; size: -
DNA: TGTGCCAGCAGTGATCCCGGAGCGGGGGGAGACGAAGAGACCCAGTACTTC; CDR3: CASSDPGAGGDEETQYF; J: TRBJ2-5; V: TRBV6-4; D: TRBD2; size: -
DNA: TGTGCCAGCAGTCCCCTGGCGCCGGTCGAGCAGTACTTC; CDR3: CASSPLAPVEQYF; J: TRBJ2-7; V: TRBV12-3/TRBV12-4; D: -; size: -
DNA: TGTGCCAGTAGTCCTACTAGCGGGAGTTTTAACACCGGGGAGCTGTTTTTT; CDR3: CASSPTSGSFNTGELFF; J: TRBJ2-2; V: TRBV19; D: TRBD2; size: once
DNA: TGTGCCAGCAGTTCGGCCCAGGGGGCTGGAAACACCATATATTTT; CDR3: CASSSAQGAGNTIYF; J: TRBJ1-3; V: TRBV6-6; D: TRBD1; size: -
DNA: TGTGCCAGCACTAGCGGGAGGGCCCTATCGGGTGAGCAGTTCTTC; CDR3: CASTSGRALSGEQFF; J: TRBJ2-1; V: TRBV6-5; D: TRBD2; size: -
DNA: TGTGCTTCCGGGACAGGTGCAACGGAGCAGTACTTC; CDR3: CASGTGATEQYF; J: TRBJ2-7; V: TRBV6-5; D: TRBD1; size: -
DNA: TGTGCCAGCAGTTACATAGGAGACGTTGCCCACGAGCAGTACTTC; CDR3: CASSYIGDVAHEQYF; J: TRBJ2-7; V: TRBV6-2/TRBV6-3; D: -; size: -
DNA: TGTGCCAGCAGCTTGGGGACAGGGGTAAATTCACCCCTCCACTTT; CDR3: CASSLGTGVNSPLHF; J: TRBJ1-6; V: TRBV7-9; D: TRBD1; size: once
DNA: TGTGCCAGCAGTTTCGGCGGGAGTGTTACCGGGGAGCTGTTTTTT; CDR3: CASSFGGSVTGELFF; J: TRBJ2-2; V: TRBV27; D: TRBD2; size: -
DNA: TGCAGCACGGCGGAGACGCGCGCCTACAATGAGCAGTTCTTC; CDR3: CSTAETRAYNEQFF; J: TRBJ2-1; V: TRBV29-1; D: -; size: -
DNA: TGTGCTAGTGGTTCCGGACAGGCCTACGAGCAGTACTTC; CDR3: CASGSGQAYEQYF; J: TRBJ2-7; V: TRBV12-5; D: TRBD1; size: -
DNA: TGTGCCAGTAGTTCAAAAGGGACAGGCTCCTACGAGCAGTACTTC; CDR3: CASSSKGTGSYEQYF; J: TRBJ2-7; V: TRBV19; D: TRBD1; size: -
DNA: TGTGCCAGCAGTGTACAGGGGATCTATGGCTACACCTTC; CDR3: CASSVQGIYGYTF; J: TRBJ1-2; V: TRBV2; D: TRBD1; size: -
DNA: TGTGCCAGCAGTTTTGTTCGGAGCTCCTATAATTCACCCCTCCACTTT; CDR3: CASSFVRSSYNSPLHF; J: TRBJ1-6; V: TRBV27; D: -; size: -
DNA: TGTGCCAGCAGACTCGACAGCATGAACACTGAAGCTTTCTTT; CDR3: CASRLDSMNTEAFF; J: TRBJ1-1; V: TRBV2; D: -; size: -
DNA: TGTGCCAGCAGCCGGACAGGGGCAAATGAAAAACTGTTTTTT; CDR3: CASSRTGANEKLFF; J: TRBJ1-4; V: TRBV2; D: TRBD1; size: -
DNA: TGTGCCGGCGGACTAGCCATTACCTACAATGAGCAGTTCTTC; CDR3: CAGGLAITYNEQFF; J: TRBJ2-1; V: TRBV7-9; D: TRBD2; size: -
DNA: TGTGCCAGCAGTGTACTAGCGGGAGGAGAGACCCAGTACTTC; CDR3: CASSVLAGGETQYF; J: TRBJ2-5; V: TRBV2; D: TRBD2; size: -
DNA: TGCGCCAGCAGCCAAGACAGGACAGTTAACTATGGCTACACCTTC; CDR3: CASSQDRTVNYGYTF; J: TRBJ1-2; V: TRBV4-1; D: -; size: -
DNA: TGTGCCTGGAGTGTAGGATTGTCCTGGGGGGGCTATGGCTACACCTTC; CDR3: CAWSVGLSWGGYGYTF; J: TRBJ1-2; V: TRBV30; D: -; size: -
DNA: TGTGCCAGCAGTCGGGAAGCGGGGGGTAACAATGAGCAGTTCTTC; CDR3: CASSREAGGNNEQFF; J: TRBJ2-1; V: TRBV2; D: TRBD2; size: -
DNA: TGCGCCAGCAGCCCGGGACAGTGGGGTTCCTACAATGAGCAGTTCTTC; CDR3: CASSPGQWGSYNEQFF; J: TRBJ2-1; V: TRBV5-1; D: TRBD1; size: few
DNA: TGTGCCATCAGGAGACAGGGTGTTGCAGATACGCAGTATTTT; CDR3: CAIRRQGVADTQYF; J: TRBJ2-3; V: TRBV10-3; D: TRBD1; size: -
DNA: TGCGCCAGCAGTGAGTCCGGTCGACGGGTGAACACTGAAGCTTTCTTT; CDR3: CASSESGRRVNTEAFF; J: TRBJ1-1; V: TRBV10-2; D: -; size: -
DNA: TGTGCCACCAGTGTCATAACGCGGCAGCCCCAGCATTTT; CDR3: CATSVITRQPQHF; J: TRBJ1-5; V: TRBV24-1; D: -; size: -
DNA: TGCTGTGCCCTCGTGGCGACTGAAGCTTTCTTT; CDR3: CCALVATEAFF; J: TRBJ1-1; V: TRBV29-1; D: -; size: -
DNA: TGTGCCAGCAGCGCTACTCAGGGGGGGCCCCAGCATTTT; CDR3: CASSATQGGPQHF; J: TRBJ1-5; V: TRBV13; D: TRBD1; size: once
DNA: TGTGCCAGTAGTATGAGGACAGGGAGCTCCTACAATGAGCAGTTCTTC; CDR3: CASSMRTGSSYNEQFF; J: TRBJ2-1; V: TRBV19; D: TRBD1; size: -
DNA: TGTGCCAGCAGAAAAGCTAGCGGGGGGCGGAACACCGGGGAGCTGTTTTTT; CDR3: CASRKASGGRNTGELFF; J: TRBJ2-2; V: TRBV2; D: TRBD2; size: -
DNA: TGTGCCTGGAGTGTACGGGGGGGCTTTAACTATGGCTACACCTTC; CDR3: CAWSVRGGFNYGYTF; J: TRBJ1-2; V: TRBV30; D: -; size: -
DNA: TGTGCCACCAGTGACAGTAGGGGGCTCAATTCACCCCTCCACTTT; CDR3: CATSDSRGLNSPLHF; J: TRBJ1-6; V: TRBV24-1; D: TRBD1; size: -
DNA: TGTGCCTGGAACAGGGCGATAGGTTTTCAGCCCCAGCATTTT; CDR3: CAWNRAIGFQPQHF; J: TRBJ1-5; V: TRBV30; D: -; size: -
DNA: TGTGCCACCGAGGGGGCGATATCCTACGAGCAGTACTTC; CDR3: CATEGAISYEQYF; J: TRBJ2-7; V: TRBV24-1; D: TRBD1; size: -
DNA: TGTGCCAGCAGCCCGACAGAGAACACTGAAGCTTTCTTT; CDR3: CASSPTENTEAFF; J: TRBJ1-1; V: TRBV3-1/TRBV3-2; D: -; size: many
DNA: TGTGCCAGCAGCTTAGTGGGCGGGGGGGAACCCTACGAGCAGTACTTC; CDR3: CASSLVGGGEPYEQYF; J: TRBJ2-7; V: TRBV7-2; D: TRBD2; size: -
DNA: TGTGCCAGCAGCTTCCAGCGGGGGGGCCGGAGAGAGACCCAGTACTTC; CDR3: CASSFQRGGRRETQYF; J: TRBJ2-5; V: TRBV5-4; D: TRBD2; size: -
DNA: TGTGCCAGCAGCTTACCGGCACCGGCGCACAATGAGCAGTTCTTC; CDR3: CASSLPAPAHNEQFF; J: TRBJ2-1; V: TRBV7-6; D: -; size: -
DNA: TGCGCCAGCAGCCAGGATTGGCTGCTGGGAGAGACCCAGTACTTC; CDR3: CASSQDWLLGETQYF; J: TRBJ2-5; V: TRBV4-1; D: -; size: -
DNA: TGTGCCAGCAGTGATGATCTAGCGGGGGGCTTGGTGGAGACCCAGTACTTC; CDR3: CASSDDLAGGLVETQYF; J: TRBJ2-5; V: TRBV2; D: TRBD2; size: -
DNA: TGCAGTGCTAACGGACAGTTCGAGCAGTACTTC; CDR3: CSANGQFEQYF; J: TRBJ2-7; V: TRBV20-1; D: -; size: -
DNA: TGTGCCAGCAGTTTAAGGGGACTTAAGTCTGGGGCCAACGTCCTGACTTTC; CDR3: CASSLRGLKSGANVLTF; J: TRBJ2-6; V: TRBV6-2/TRBV6-3; D: -; size: -
DNA: TGTGCCAGCGGGCTTCCTGGAAACACTGAAGCTTTCTTT; CDR3: CASGLPGNTEAFF; J: TRBJ1-1; V: TRBV7-2; D: -; size: -
DNA: TGTGCCAGCAGTCCATGGGACAGGGGGGGTAACACTGAAGCTTTCTTT; CDR3: CASSPWDRGGNTEAFF; J: TRBJ1-1; V: TRBV28; D: TRBD1; size: -
DNA: TGTGCCAGCAGCTTAGTACGCGGTGGTAGCCAGGTCTACGAGCAGTACTTC; CDR3: CASSLVRGGSQVYEQYF; J: TRBJ2-7; V: TRBV11-3; D: -; size: once
DNA: TGTGCCAGCAGCCAAGATTTTACAGCCACAGATACGCAGTATTTT; CDR3: CASSQDFTATDTQYF; J: TRBJ2-3; V: TRBV3-1/TRBV3-2; D: -; size: -
DNA: TGTGCCAGCAGTCGAGTGGGGGGGCTAAGGACCGGGGAGCTGTTTTTT; CDR3: CASSRVGGLRTGELFF; J: TRBJ2-2; V: TRBV2; D: -; size: -
DNA: TGTGCTAGTGGTTTGGCCCGGGGAGCGGGGAGTGAAAAACTGTTTTTT; CDR3: CASGLARGAGSEKLFF; J: TRBJ1-4; V: TRBV12-5; D: -; size: -
DNA: TGTGCCAGCAGCCTCGCGGAAGGGGGCCCCACAGATACGCAGTATTTT; CDR3: CASSLAEGGPTDTQYF; J: TRBJ2-3; V: TRBV9; D: TRBD1; size: -
DNA: TGCGCCAGCAGCGCCCTAGCGGGAGGCTACAATGAGCAGTTCTTC; CDR3: CASSALAGGYNEQFF; J: TRBJ2-1; V: TRBV4-3; D: TRBD2; size: -
DNA: TGTGCCACCAGTGATTCGACAGACACCGGGGAGCTGTTTTTT; CDR3: CATSDSTDTGELFF; J: TRBJ2-2; V: TRBV24-1; D: -; size: -
DNA: TGTGCCAGCAGCTTGCCCGGGAACACTGAAGCTTTCTTT; CDR3: CASSLPGNTEAFF; J: TRBJ1-1; V: TRBV5-6; D: -; size: few
DNA: TGTGCCAGCATTTTACCCTCGGGCAAATCGGGAGAGACCCAGTACTTC; CDR3: CASILPSGKSGETQYF; J: TRBJ2-5; V: TRBV28; D: -; size: once
DNA: TGTGCCAGCAGTCCGGACCCAGTAAACTACGAGCAGTACTTC; CDR3: CASSPDPVNYEQYF; J: TRBJ2-7; V: TRBV2; D: -; size: -
DNA: TGTGCCAGCAGCTTGGGGCCCCGGGCCTCGGTAGATACGCAGTATTTT; CDR3: CASSLGPRASVDTQYF; J: TRBJ2-3; V: TRBV5-4; D: -; size: -
DNA: TGTGCCACCAGCAGGGGGAGCCTTAACTATGGCTACACCTTC; CDR3: CATSRGSLNYGYTF; J: TRBJ1-2; V: TRBV15; D: -; size: -